Listed below are T cell receptor beta chains from one sample, sequenced in a study of early T cells in non-severe SARS-CoV-2 infection. A single record per CDR3 protein comes from TCRdb applying MiXCR to the 5' RACE reads. The sample includes tens of thousands of distinct CDR3 sequences, over 10% of them seen just once. Sequencing input: whole blood. The receptors stem from an adult who was a healthcare worker with PCR-confirmed SARS-CoV-2 infection or an uninfected control (not recorded which). Both conserved end residues are part of each CDR3. A D gene is named only where the DNA matches it firmly. Only some rows state a clone size, as once, few, many or a class for expanded clones.

j_gene,d_gene,abundance,v_gene,CDR3nt,CDR3aa
TRBJ1-5,NA,many,TRBV23-1,TGCGCCAGCAGTCTGAATACGAAATCGCCCCAGCATTTT,CASSLNTKSPQHF
TRBJ2-7,NA,few,TRBV29-1,TGCAGCGTTGGAGGGGGGCTTTACGAGCAGTACTTC,CSVGGGLYEQYF
TRBJ2-7,NA,many,TRBV20-1,TGCAGTGCTCGACCAGGGACGGGGACCTACGAGCAGTACTTC,CSARPGTGTYEQYF
TRBJ1-2,TRBD1,many,TRBV5-1,TGCGCCAGCAGCCCCACGACCACAGGGGGTAACTATGGCTACACCTTC,CASSPTTTGGNYGYTF
TRBJ1-5,TRBD1,few,TRBV12-3/TRBV12-4,TGTGCCAGCACCCCGGACAGGGGAAGCAATCAGCCCCAGCATTTT,CASTPDRGSNQPQHF
TRBJ1-2,NA,few,TRBV10-3,TGTGCCACCGAGGACGGAACAGTCTATGGCTACACCTTC,CATEDGTVYGYTF
TRBJ2-1,NA,many,TRBV5-6,TGTGCCAGCAGCTTGAAAACTAGGCCGAACAATGAGCAGTTCTTC,CASSLKTRPNNEQFF
TRBJ2-3,NA,few,TRBV2,TGTGCCAGCAGTGAAACGTCAGAATCGCAGTATTTT,CASSETSESQYF
TRBJ2-1,TRBD1,few,TRBV20-1,TGCAGTGTCGTGGACAGGGGGACCTACAATGAGCAGTTCTTC,CSVVDRGTYNEQFF
TRBJ1-5,NA,few,TRBV4-1,TGCGCCAGCAGCCAAGTAGGCGGGATTGATCAGCCCCAGCATTTT,CASSQVGGIDQPQHF
TRBJ2-1,TRBD1,NA,TRBV20-1,TGCAGTGGCCTACAGGGGGCCCATTTTGGGGAGCAGTTCTTC,CSGLQGAHFGEQFF
TRBJ2-5,NA,few,TRBV6-5,TGTGCCAGCAGTTACTCAAACAGACAAGAGACCCAGTACTTC,CASSYSNRQETQYF
TRBJ2-5,NA,many,TRBV21-1,TGTGCCAGCAGCAAGAGCAATAGCAGGTACCAAGAGACCCAGTACTTC,CASSKSNSRYQETQYF
TRBJ2-1,NA,NA,TRBV11-2,TGTGCCAGCAGCCTGGGGGGACGAGCGAGCAATGAGCAGTTCTTC,CASSLGGRASNEQFF
TRBJ2-3,NA,NA,TRBV11-2,TGTGCCAGCAGCTTAATATCAGTGCCTAGCACAGATACGCAGTATTTT,CASSLISVPSTDTQYF
TRBJ2-7,TRBD1,few,TRBV6-6,TGTGCCAGCAGTCACGAGGCAGGGGGCGAGCAGTACTTC,CASSHEAGGEQYF
TRBJ2-2,TRBD1,few,TRBV20-1,TGCAGTGCAAACAGGGGGCTGGACACCGGGGAGCTGTTTTTT,CSANRGLDTGELFF
TRBJ1-2,TRBD1,NA,TRBV5-1,TGCGCCAGCAGCCATGATCCAGGACAGGGTTATGGCTACACCTTC,CASSHDPGQGYGYTF
TRBJ1-6,NA,many,TRBV20-1,TGCAGTGCTAGAGAGAGCCGGGCGTATTCACCCCTCCACTTT,CSARESRAYSPLHF
TRBJ1-2,NA,many,TRBV18,TGTGCCAGCTCACCCTCCGGCGAATCTGGCTACACCTTC,CASSPSGESGYTF
TRBJ2-1,TRBD1,NA,TRBV7-2,TGTGCCAGCAGCTTAGAGGGATGGCAGGGGGCGAAGCAGTTCTTC,CASSLEGWQGAKQFF
TRBJ2-3,NA,many,TRBV20-1,TGCAGTGCTAGAGGGATTAACTACAGGGAGACGCAGTATTTT,CSARGINYRETQYF
TRBJ1-2,NA,few,TRBV10-3,TGTGCCGTAGCCAGAACGAATGGCTACACCTTC,CAVARTNGYTF
TRBJ2-5,TRBD2,NA,TRBV6-2/TRBV6-3,TGTGCCAGCAGGCCTAGCGGGAGTGAGACCCAGTACTTC,CASRPSGSETQYF
TRBJ2-3,NA,few,TRBV12-3/TRBV12-4,TGTGCCAGCAGTTTATCGAACATGAGAACAGATACGCAGTATTTT,CASSLSNMRTDTQYF
TRBJ2-7,NA,once,TRBV12-3/TRBV12-4,TGTGCCAGCAGGTACGGGACATCGTACGAGCAGTACTTC,CASRYGTSYEQYF
TRBJ2-7,TRBD1,NA,TRBV29-1,TGCAGCGTAGTGGACAGGGGATTCTCCTACGAGCAGTACTTC,CSVVDRGFSYEQYF
TRBJ2-1,NA,many,TRBV12-3/TRBV12-4,TGTGCCAGCAGTTTTTGGCGGGACAATTACAATGAGCAGTTCTTC,CASSFWRDNYNEQFF
TRBJ1-6,TRBD1,few,TRBV7-8,TGTGCCAGCAGCTCCCCCCCGCGGACAGGGAACCACTATAATTCACCCCTCCACTTT,CASSSPPRTGNHYNSPLHF
TRBJ2-1,TRBD2,NA,TRBV5-6,TGTGCCAGCAGCCCCCAGGTGGGGACTAGCCGAGGGAACAATGAGCAGTTCTTC,CASSPQVGTSRGNNEQFF
TRBJ2-1,TRBD2,NA,TRBV12-3/TRBV12-4,TGTGCCAGCAGTTTAGAGGCTAGCGGGAGCATGGGTGAGCAGTTCTTC,CASSLEASGSMGEQFF
TRBJ2-1,TRBD1,NA,TRBV3-1,TGTGCCAGCAGCCAACGGACAGGGGGGCAGTTCTTC,CASSQRTGGQFF
TRBJ2-1,NA,few,TRBV5-1,TGCGCCAGCCAACTTCCGGGACTCCCCCAGTTCTTC,CASQLPGLPQFF
TRBJ2-1,TRBD2,NA,TRBV12-3/TRBV12-4,TGTGCCAGCACCCTAGCGGGAGTGCTCAATGAGCAGTTCTTC,CASTLAGVLNEQFF
TRBJ1-5,TRBD1,few,TRBV25-1,TGTGCCAGCAGTGAAATGGGGACAGATTCCAATCAGCCCCAGCATTTT,CASSEMGTDSNQPQHF
TRBJ2-3,NA,NA,TRBV2,TGTGCCAGCAGTCAACGGTCACCAGGACTTGGTACGCAGTATTTT,CASSQRSPGLGTQYF
TRBJ1-4,NA,NA,TRBV29-1,TGCAGCGTTTCACCGGGACGGAGTAATGAAAAACTGTTTTTT,CSVSPGRSNEKLFF
TRBJ2-7,TRBD2,NA,TRBV27,TGTGCCAGCAGCCCCGCGGGGAGCGGGAGTTACGAGCAGTACTTC,CASSPAGSGSYEQYF
TRBJ2-3,NA,many,TRBV11-2,TGTGCCAGCAGCGCCGCTGGGGGCGCGAATACGCAGTATTTT,CASSAAGGANTQYF
TRBJ2-7,TRBD2,NA,TRBV20-1,TGCAGTGCTTTCCAGACTAGCGGGGGGGCCCAGCAGTACTTC,CSAFQTSGGAQQYF
TRBJ2-5,TRBD2,many,TRBV11-2,TGTGCCAGCAGCTTAGATGGTTCGACTAGCGGGGAGACCCAGTACTTC,CASSLDGSTSGETQYF